This entry is about one T cell receptor beta chain. The data belong to a study of T cells after yellow fever vaccination. Study-level points and caveats: Peaking faster, on day 5 versus 15, the secondary response was nonetheless weaker.

MiXCR, run by TCRdb on the 5' RACE reads, gives a single entry per CDR3 protein. In the table there are roughly 85,000 distinct CDR3 sequences, roughly 13% of which are singletons. The sample was CD8+ T cells not binding an NS4B(214-222) dextramer, sorted from PBMCs, taken approximately 22 days after the first yellow fever vaccination. The receptor was isolated from a man between 18 and 29 years old who received the YFV17D yellow fever vaccine.

CDR3 loop: CASSGSIAKNIQYF. The DNA for the CDR3 is TGTGCCAGCAGTGGAAGCATAGCCAAAAACATTCAGTACTTC. This rearrangement joins TRBV6-2 or TRBV6-3 to TRBJ2-4; no definite D call. The V end was cut by 5 bases, the J end by 0 bases, with 8 bases between. Germline V lookup: CDR1 MNHEY, CDR2 SVGEGT. The CDR3 consists of 14 residues.